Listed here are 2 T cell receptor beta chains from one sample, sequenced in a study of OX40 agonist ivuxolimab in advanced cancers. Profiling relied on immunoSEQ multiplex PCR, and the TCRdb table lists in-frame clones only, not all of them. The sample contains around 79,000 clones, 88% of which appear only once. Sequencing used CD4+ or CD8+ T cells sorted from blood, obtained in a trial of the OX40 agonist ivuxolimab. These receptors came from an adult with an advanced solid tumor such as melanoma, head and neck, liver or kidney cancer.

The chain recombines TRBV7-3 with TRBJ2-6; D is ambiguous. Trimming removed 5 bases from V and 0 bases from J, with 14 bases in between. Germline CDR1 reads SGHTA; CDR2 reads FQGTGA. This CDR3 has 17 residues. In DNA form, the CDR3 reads TGTGCCAGCAGCCTATGGGCCGACAACTCTGGGGCCAACGTCCTGACTTTC. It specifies CASSLWADNSGANVLTF.

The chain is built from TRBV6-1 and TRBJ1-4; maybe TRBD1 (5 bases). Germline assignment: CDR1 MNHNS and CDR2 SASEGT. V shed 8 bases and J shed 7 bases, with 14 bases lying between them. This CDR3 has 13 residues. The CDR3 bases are TGTGCCAGCCGTGCGGGGCTGATTGAAAAACTGTTTTTT. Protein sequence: CASRAGLIEKLFF.